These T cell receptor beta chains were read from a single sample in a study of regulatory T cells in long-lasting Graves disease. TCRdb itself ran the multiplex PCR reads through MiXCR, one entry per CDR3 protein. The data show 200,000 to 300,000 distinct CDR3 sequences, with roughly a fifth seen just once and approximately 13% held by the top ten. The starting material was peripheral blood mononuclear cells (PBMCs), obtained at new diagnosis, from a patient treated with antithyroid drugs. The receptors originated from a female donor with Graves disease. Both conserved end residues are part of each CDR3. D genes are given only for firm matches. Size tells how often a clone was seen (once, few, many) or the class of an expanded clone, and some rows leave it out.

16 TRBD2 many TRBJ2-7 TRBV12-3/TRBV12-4 TGTGCCAGCAGCCCATGGGAGGGAGGGATAGGATACGAGCAGTACTTC CASSPWEGGIGYEQYF
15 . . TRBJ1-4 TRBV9 TGTGCCAGCAGCGCCGATGGGGGGCCCAATGAAAAACTGTTTTTT CASSADGGPNEKLFF
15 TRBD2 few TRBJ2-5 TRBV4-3 TGCGCCAGCAGCCCGGGACCCGGGGAGGGGGAGACCCAGTACTTC CASSPGPGEGETQYF
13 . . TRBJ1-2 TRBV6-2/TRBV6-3 TGTGCCAGCAGACCCACGGGTAGATATGGCTACACCTTC CASRPTGRYGYTF
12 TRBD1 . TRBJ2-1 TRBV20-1 TGCAGTGCCCACAGGGGCCTAAATGAGCAGTTCTTC CSAHRGLNEQFF
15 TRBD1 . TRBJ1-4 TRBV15 TGTGCCACCAGCAGACTAGGACAGGTGGATGAAAAACTGTTTTTT CATSRLGQVDEKLFF
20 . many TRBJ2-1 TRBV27 TGTGCCAGCAGTCTAAGCGGGACACCGAGCTGGCTCTTATCCTACAATGAGCAGTTCTTC CASSLSGTPSWLLSYNEQFF
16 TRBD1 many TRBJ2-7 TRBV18 TGTGCCAGCTCACCGACCAGGGGGTTAATCTCCTACGAGCAGTACTTC CASSPTRGLISYEQYF
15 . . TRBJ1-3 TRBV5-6 TGTGCCAGCAGCTTGTGGGGGCGCCCGGGAAACACCATATATTTT CASSLWGRPGNTIYF
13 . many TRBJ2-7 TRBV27 TGTGCCAGCAGTATTGACCGGGGGCGCGAGCAGTACTTC CASSIDRGREQYF
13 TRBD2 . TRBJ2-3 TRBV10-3 TGTGCCATCATGACTAGCGGGGGTCATACGCAGTATTTT CAIMTSGGHTQYF
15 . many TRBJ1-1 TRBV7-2 TGTGCCAGCACCCCTCGTGGCAGGGGGAACACTGAAGCTTTCTTT CASTPRGRGNTEAFF
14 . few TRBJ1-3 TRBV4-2 TGTGCCAGCAGCCCCGGAGTATCTGGAAACACCATATATTTT CASSPGVSGNTIYF
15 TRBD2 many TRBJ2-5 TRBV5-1 TGCGCCAACAGCCCACTAGCGGCCGAGGGAGAGACCCAGTACTTC CANSPLAAEGETQYF
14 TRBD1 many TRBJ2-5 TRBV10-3 TGTGCCATCTGGACAGGGAGGAAGCAAGAGGCCCAGTACTTC CAIWTGRKQEAQYF
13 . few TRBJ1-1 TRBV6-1 TGTGCCACCACGAAAGGACGGGACACTGAAGCTTTCTTT CATTKGRDTEAFF
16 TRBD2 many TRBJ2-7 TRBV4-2 TGTGCCAGCAGCCAAGCCTCAACGGGGGGGAGGTACGAGCAGTACTTC CASSQASTGGRYEQYF
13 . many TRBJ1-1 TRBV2 TGTGCCAGCAGTGAAGAGGCTGGGACTGAAGCTTTCTTT CASSEEAGTEAFF